The 10 T cell receptor beta chains below all came from one sample that was sequenced in a study of shared clonotypes between healthy human individuals. Here immunoSEQ multiplex PCR was the method, and the copy in TCRdb shows in-frame clones only, minus some. The sample comprises around 100,000 clones, about 66% of which are singletons, and approximately 23% rests with the top ten. Sequenced sample: memory CD8+ T cells sorted from blood. Subset noted: CD45RO+ cells pooled with CCR7-negative TemRA cells. All receptors come from a woman in her thirties in good health.

The chain has TRBV5-4 and TRBJ2-2; 14 bases align to TRBD2. The germline V gene has CDR1 SGHNT and CDR2 YYREEE (reference sequence). This CDR3 has 16 residues. V was pared by 5 bases and J by 5 bases, with 5 bases of the junction left unmatched. CDR3 amino acids: CASRPGTSGSTGELFF. The CDR3 DNA follows: TGTGCCAGCAGGCCGGGGACTAGCGGGAGTACCGGGGAGCTGTTTTTT.

In nucleotides, the CDR3 is TGTGCCAGCAGCAATCAGGGACTGCTAGGAAACACCATATATTTT. This codes for CASSNQGLLGNTIYF. The chain couples TRBV7-2 to TRBJ1-3, with D possibly TRBD1 on 5 matching bases. The germline CDR1 and CDR2 sequences are SGHTA and FQGNSA. With 5 bases removed from V and 4 bases from J, the gap between germline ends came to 15 bases. The CDR3 spans 15 residues.

The chain employs TRBV6-5 and TRBJ1-1; weak D call: TRBD1 (5 bases). V dropped 2 bases and J dropped 3 bases, with 13 bases sitting between them. Germline-derived CDR1 and CDR2 are MNHEY and SVGAGI. The CDR3 is 15 amino acids. CDR3 amino acids: CASSYHPRVDTEAFF. The CDR3 DNA reads TGTGCCAGCAGTTACCACCCCAGGGTGGACACTGAAGCTTTCTTT.

This clone was found a few times. The gene calls are TRBV6-1 and TRBJ1-3, with a weak D call TRBD1 (5 bases). Per the germline V gene, CDR1 is MNHNS and CDR2 is SASEGT. Trimming took 0 bases from V and 0 from J, leaving 9 bases between them. The CDR3 totals 16 residues. The CDR3: CASSEAMGDSGNTIYF. For the CDR3, the DNA is TGTGCCAGCAGTGAAGCCATGGGGGACTCTGGAAACACCATATATTTT.

The gene calls are TRBV5-1 and TRBJ1-2, with D unclear. In germline, CDR1 is SGHRS, CDR2 YFSETQ. The CDR3 is 14 residues long. Deletions cut 0 bases from V and 8 bases from J, with 14 bases between. The CDR3 here is CASSLGGESWGYTF. The CDR3 nucleotides are TGCGCCAGCAGCTTGGGAGGAGAGTCGTGGGGCTACACCTTC.

The rearrangement links TRBV2 to TRBJ2-1; possibly TRBD1 for D (7 bases). V lost 4 bases, J lost 1 base, and 17 bases lay in between. Germline CDR1 and CDR2: SNHLY and FYNNEI. This CDR3 region has 17 residues. The chain's CDR3 is CASSVLGAGQSYNEQFF. In DNA, the CDR3 is TGTGCCAGCAGTGTCCTTGGGGCGGGACAGTCCTACAATGAGCAGTTCTTC. Complete variable domain (other parts from reference TRBV2 and TRBJ2-1): EPEVTQTPSHQVTQMGQEVILRCVPISNHLYFYWYRQILGQKVEFLVSFYNNEISEKSEIFDDQFSVERPDGSNFTLKIRSTKLEDSAMYFCASSVLGAGQSYNEQFFGPGTRLTVL.

The V gene is TRBV11-3, the J gene TRBJ1-1; TRBD1 might be the D (5 bases). This CDR3 has 13 residues. V was trimmed by 3 bases and J by 4 bases, leaving 9 bases between them. Germline V lookup: CDR1 SGHNT, CDR2 YENEEA. In DNA form, the CDR3 reads TGTGCCAGCAGCTTCAGAAGGGGCACTGAAGCTTTCTTT. Translating it yields CASSFRRGTEAFF.

This clone was seen a handful of times. The CDR3 spells CASSVWGGYNEQFF. The CDR3 DNA reads as TGTGCCAGTAGTGTATGGGGCGGGTACAATGAGCAGTTCTTC. The V gene is TRBV19, the J gene TRBJ2-1; either TRBD1 or TRBD2 may supply D (5 bases each). Trimming cost V 5 bases and J 4 bases, with 12 bases left between them. Germline V gene lookup returns CDR1 LNHDA and CDR2 SQIVND (reference sequence). CDR3 length: 14 residues.

V and J are TRBV5-1 and TRBJ1-4; D is unresolved. CDR3 length equals 16 residues. V lost 0 bases to trimming and J lost 0 bases, with 9 bases between them. Germline CDR1 is SGHRS and CDR2 is YFSETQ. The CDR3 reads CASSLALKPTNEKLFF. CDR3 nucleotides: TGCGCCAGCAGCTTGGCTCTGAAGCCAACTAATGAAAAACTGTTTTTT.

The chain uses TRBV6-6 and TRBJ2-5; D possibly corresponds to TRBD1 (6 bases). CDR3 length: 15 residues. V gave up 2 bases and J gave up 5 bases, with 15 bases separating them. The germline V gene has CDR1 MNHNY and CDR2 SVGAGI (reference sequence). CDR3 in amino acids: CASSYTWAGVETQYF. The CDR3 DNA reads as TGTGCCAGCAGTTACACATGGGCAGGGGTGGAGACCCAGTACTTC.